Below, 19 T cell receptor beta chains from the same sample are listed, as sequenced in a study of OX40 agonist ivuxolimab in advanced cancers. Repertoires were generated with immunoSEQ multiplex PCR, while TCRdb's copy carries only in-frame clones and drops some. This sample yields over 75,000 clones, of which just over 90% are seen a single time; around 0.35% belongs to the top ten. The source was CD4+ or CD8+ T cells sorted from blood, collected in a trial of the OX40 agonist ivuxolimab. The source of these receptors is an adult with an advanced solid tumor such as melanoma, head and neck, liver or kidney cancer.

J is TRBJ2-7 and V is TRBV11-2; TRBD2 aligns across 11 bases. The CDR3 sequence is 16 residues long. The V segment lost 3 bases and the J segment 0 bases; nucleotides outside the gene matches: 4. Germline V CDR1 and CDR2: SGHAT, FQNNGV. This CDR3 is CASSLRLAGSSYEQYF. The CDR3 DNA reads TGTGCCAGCAGCTTGAGACTAGCGGGGAGCTCCTACGAGCAGTACTTC.

This clone was recorded once. The chain carries TRBV14 and TRBJ2-5; 8 bases align to TRBD2. The CDR3 extends over 15 amino acids. V was clipped by 4 bases and J by 5 bases; unmatched bases: 9. Germline assignment: CDR1 SGHDN and CDR2 FVKESK. The CDR3 DNA is TGTGCCAGCAGCCTGGGTCGAGCGGGAGCTGAGACCCAGTACTTC. Protein sequence: CASSLGRAGAETQYF.

This chain links TRBV5-6 with TRBJ2-7, with 7 bases that match TRBD2. This CDR3 spans 15 amino acids. Germline CDR1 and CDR2: SGHDT and YYEEEE. The V gene end was trimmed by 4 bases and the J gene end by 3 bases; junction bases not matched to a gene: 10. The CDR3 loop is CASSLLTGGIYEQYF. In DNA, the CDR3 is TGTGCCAGCAGCCTCCTGACGGGAGGTATCTACGAGCAGTACTTC.

This chain links TRBV5-1 with TRBJ2-7; D is possibly TRBD2 (6 bases). This CDR3 contains 14 residues. Per germline, CDR1 SGHRS and CDR2 YFSETQ. V was shortened by 3 bases and J by 6 bases, with 16 bases between the two germline ends. CDR3 region: CASSSWDGGAEQYF. The CDR3 nucleotides are TGCGCCAGCAGCTCATGGGATGGAGGGGCCGAGCAGTACTTC.

This clone was seen once. V usage is TRBV7-3 and J usage is TRBJ2-3, with 7 bases matching TRBD1. This CDR3 spans 14 amino acids. Germline V CDR1 and CDR2: SGHTA, FQGTGA. The J segment lost 1 base and the V segment lost 6 bases, leaving 4 bases of the junction unmatched. In DNA, the CDR3 is TGTGCCAGCAGAGAGGGGGCGGGCACAGATACGCAGTATTTT. Protein product: CASREGAGTDTQYF.

This rearrangement joins TRBV7-8 to TRBJ2-7; TRBD1 agrees at 8 bases. CDR3 size: 14 residues. Germline V gene lookup returns CDR1 SGHVS and CDR2 FQNEAQ. The trim removed 5 bases at V and 0 bases at J, leaving 3 bases unmatched. The chain's CDR3 is CASSLGTGSYEQYF. For the CDR3, the DNA is TGTGCCAGCAGCCTAGGGACAGGCTCCTACGAGCAGTACTTC.

This chain connects TRBV6-6 to TRBJ2-5; possible D gene TRBD1, 6 bases. CDR3 length equals 14 residues. Trimming pared 4 bases from V and 4 bases from J, leaving 13 bases between. From germline, CDR1 is MNHNY and CDR2 SVGAGI (reference sequence). CDR3 in amino acids: CASSLGRGSETQYF. The CDR3 DNA is TGTGCCAGCAGTTTAGGCAGGGGATCAGAGACCCAGTACTTC.

This chain connects TRBV27 to TRBJ2-7; 10 bases fit TRBD2. The germline CDR1 and CDR2 sequences are MNHEY and SMNVEV (reference sequence). The trim removed 2 bases at V and 1 base at J, leaving 8 bases unmatched. CDR3 length: 17 residues. The CDR3 nucleotides are TGTGCCAGCAGTTTAACCCCCGGGACTAGCGATTCCTACGAGCAGTACTTC. This encodes CASSLTPGTSDSYEQYF.

CDR3 sequence (DNA): TGTGCCAGCAGCTCAACTAGCGGGAGGGCTGTCGGGTCCTACGAGCAGTACTTC. Residues: CASSSTSGRAVGSYEQYF. The gene calls are TRBV7-9 and TRBJ2-7, with TRBD2 identical over 13 bases. CDR3 length: 18 residues. Trimming removed 4 bases from V and 1 base from J; junction bases left unmatched: 10. Germline V gene data show CDR1 as SEHNR and CDR2 as FQNEAQ (reference sequence).

This chain uses TRBV5-1 with TRBJ1-5; D uncertain. The CDR3 spans 14 residues. Germline assignment: CDR1 SGHRS and CDR2 YFSETQ. V lost 0 bases to trimming and J lost 0 bases, with 4 bases between them. The CDR3 loop reads CASSLGGSNQPQHF. CDR3 nucleotides: TGCGCCAGCAGCTTGGGTGGTAGCAATCAGCCCCAGCATTTT.

The chain recombines TRBV18 with TRBJ2-5; D may match TRBD1 or TRBD2 (6 bases each). The CDR3 has 14 residues. From germline, CDR1 is KGHSH and CDR2 LQKENI. V lost 5 bases and J lost 4, with 14 bases in between. CDR3 nucleotides: TGTGCCAGCTCAAGATTGGGGGGCCGAGAGACCCAGTACTTC. Protein sequence: CASSRLGGRETQYF.

This clone was seen once. This sequence joins TRBV7-9 and TRBJ2-5; no clear D gene. This CDR3 is built from 15 residues. Trimming took 1 base from V and 3 from J, leaving 12 bases between them. Germline V CDR1 and CDR2: SEHNR, FQNEAQ (reference sequence). CDR3 bases: TGTGCCAGCAGCTTAGTGGTCGTTTCCAAAGAGACCCAGTACTTC. It encodes CASSLVVVSKETQYF.

The chain combines TRBV2 with TRBJ2-1; no reliable D call. Germline values: CDR1 SNHLY, CDR2 FYNNEI. This CDR3 contains 11 residues. V was cut by 7 bases and J by 4 bases, with 5 bases left in between. The CDR3 DNA reads TGTGCCAGCATATCGTACAATGAGCAGTTCTTC. It is translated as CASISYNEQFF.

The J gene is TRBJ2-7, the V gene TRBV6-5; TRBD1 agrees at 8 bases. This CDR3 is 12 amino acids long. J gave up 7 bases and V 5 bases, and 4 bases lay outside the gene matches. Germline V gives CDR1 MNHEY, CDR2 SVGAGI. Here the CDR3 reads CASSGQGGEQYF. In DNA form, the CDR3 reads TGTGCCAGCAGTGGACAGGGCGGAGAGCAGTACTTC.

This sequence joins TRBV7-2 and TRBJ2-2, with a possible D match to TRBD2 (6 bases). Germline V CDR1 and CDR2: SGHTA, FQGNSA. The CDR3 has 17 residues. Trimming shortened V by 2 bases and J by 7 bases, and 20 bases separated the two germline ends. CDR3 in amino acids: CASSLITGTADGGELFF. CDR3 nucleotide sequence: TGTGCCAGCAGCTTAATTACCGGGACTGCGGACGGCGGGGAGCTGTTTTTT.

The chain recombines TRBV5-1 with TRBJ2-3; TRBD1 might be the D (6 bases). The CDR3 has 14 amino acids. CDR1 and CDR2 from the germline V gene are SGHRS and YFSETQ. V was pared by 9 bases and J by 2 bases, with 16 bases between. Written as DNA, the CDR3 is TGCGCCACTTCGAGGGGGACCTACACAGATACGCAGTATTTT. Translated: CATSRGTYTDTQYF.

The rearrangement uses TRBV28 and TRBJ2-7, with 8 bases that match TRBD2. The CDR3 extends over 17 amino acids. Trimming cost V 3 bases and J 0 bases; bases outside gene matches: 10. The germline V gene has CDR1 MDHEN and CDR2 SYDVKM. DNA for the CDR3: TGTGCCAGCAGTTTCGGATACGGGAGGGGCAGCTCCTACGAGCAGTACTTC. It codes for CASSFGYGRGSSYEQYF.

The V and J genes are TRBV7-2 and TRBJ2-1; 10 nucleotides agree with TRBD2. With V trimmed by 5 bases and J by 2 bases, 6 bases remained unmatched. CDR1 is SGHTA and CDR2 is FQGNSA in the germline V gene. The CDR3 consists of 16 residues. The CDR3 nucleotides are TGTGCCAGCAGCGCACATAGCGGGAGGACCTACAATGAGCAGTTCTTC. As protein: CASSAHSGRTYNEQFF.

V is TRBV7-2 and J is TRBJ2-7, with 8 bases lining up with TRBD2. Unmatched junction bases numbered 9, after V lost 7 bases and J lost 7 bases. CDR1 is SGHTA, CDR2 FQGNSA, per germline. CDR3 size: 13 residues. For the CDR3, the DNA is TGTGCCAGCAACCCGGGGGGGCCAGGGGAGCAGTACTTC. Amino acids: CASNPGGPGEQYF.